A single sample gave rise to the 21 T cell receptor beta chains below, sequenced in a study of shared clonotypes between healthy human individuals. Cells designated naive CD8 were CD45RO-negative and were positively selected for CCR7, with terminally differentiated effector memory CD45RA+ cells excluded. The protocol was immunoSEQ multiplex PCR, while the TCRdb copy is restricted to in-frame clones and leaves out a portion. The sample comprises approximately 2,200,000 clones, about 92% of which are singletons, and under 2% rests with the top ten. The sample was naive CD8+ T cells from PBMCs. The receptors were gathered from a young man in good health. Some clones in this sample may be carry-over from other donors' samples.

The chain is built from TRBV4-2 and TRBJ1-1, with no clear D. Germline V lookup: CDR1 LGHNA, CDR2 YNFKEQ. With 1 base removed from V and 3 bases from J, the gap between germline ends came to 12 bases. The CDR3 contains 15 residues. CDR3 bases: TGTGCCAGCAGCCAAGTGACGGACCGCTACACTGAAGCTTTCTTT. Translating gives CASSQVTDRYTEAFF.

V usage is TRBV7-9 and J usage is TRBJ1-5, with unresolved D. Trimming left V 7 bases short and J 7 bases short, with 11 bases between. CDR3 length: 12 amino acids. Germline values: CDR1 SEHNR, CDR2 FQNEAQ (reference sequence). The CDR3 sequence: CASTSGSQPQHF. DNA for the CDR3: TGTGCCAGCACCTCTGGTAGCCAGCCCCAGCATTTT.

The CDR3 nucleotides read TGTGCCAGCAGCTTAGCCCCCGGGACAGCCTACGAGCAGTACTTC. This sequence encodes CASSLAPGTAYEQYF. The chain is built from TRBV11-3 and TRBJ2-7, with 7 bases that match TRBD1. After removal of 1 base from V and 2 bases from J, the junction contained 5 bases not matched to a gene. Germline V gene sequence: CDR1 SGHNT, CDR2 YENEEA. The CDR3 sequence is 15 residues long.

The CDR3 region has the DNA TGTGCCAGCAGTTTTCGCAGGGGGCTGGAGCAGTTCTTC. Translated, it gives CASSFRRGLEQFF. This chain uses TRBV27 with TRBJ2-1; 8 positions agree with TRBD1. The CDR3 spans 13 residues. CDR1 is MNHEY, CDR2 SMNVEV, per germline (reference sequence). V lost 3 bases, J lost 10 bases, and 5 bases stayed unmatched.

The V call is TRBV10-3, the J call TRBJ1-1; possible D gene TRBD1, 5 bases. V lost 3 bases and J 1 base, leaving 18 bases between the germline ends. The CDR3 is 17 amino acids. Germline assignment: CDR1 ENHRY and CDR2 SYGVKD. The CDR3 spells CAISDAGGRVGNTEAFF. For the CDR3, the DNA is TGTGCCATCAGTGATGCCGGAGGCAGGGTGGGGAACACTGAAGCTTTCTTT.

This chain links TRBV6-1 with TRBJ1-3; D remains unclear. V lost 3 bases and J lost 0, with 12 bases in between. The CDR3 runs to 16 residues. In germline, CDR1 is MNHNS, CDR2 SASEGT. CDR3 sequence reads: CASSDGPSPSGNTIYF. CDR3 bases: TGTGCCAGCAGTGACGGCCCGAGCCCCTCTGGAAACACCATATATTTT.

J is TRBJ1-2 and V is TRBV2, with unresolved D. The germline V gene has CDR1 SNHLY and CDR2 FYNNEI. The CDR3 extends over 12 amino acids. V dropped 6 bases and J dropped 4 bases, with 9 bases sitting between them. As DNA, the CDR3 is TGTGCCAGCAGACACGGATTCTATGGCTACACCTTC. Translation gives CASRHGFYGYTF. The complete variable domain, with remaining parts taken from reference TRBV2 and TRBJ1-2, reads EPEVTQTPSHQVTQMGQEVILRCVPISNHLYFYWYRQILGQKVEFLVSFYNNEISEKSEIFDDQFSVERPDGSNFTLKIRSTKLEDSAMYFCASRHGFYGYTFGSGTRLTVV.

The V and J genes are TRBV4-1 and TRBJ2-7; no firm D call. The CDR3 is 16 residues long. Germline CDR1 and CDR2: MGHRA and YSYEKL. The germline V and J ends were trimmed by 7 bases and 2 bases, with 21 bases remaining between them. This CDR3 reads CASTANLNTQPYEQYF. Here the CDR3 DNA reads TGCGCCAGCACCGCCAATCTAAACACACAGCCCTACGAGCAGTACTTC.

The genes are TRBV9 and TRBJ2-3, with 8 bases that match TRBD2. The CDR3 runs 15 residues. Germline assignment: CDR1 SGDLS and CDR2 YYNGEE. V lost 3 bases to trimming and J lost 3 bases; unmatched junction nucleotides: 6. CDR3 DNA sequence: TGTGCCAGCAGCGGGTCGGGAGGGCTAACAGATACGCAGTATTTT. Translation: CASSGSGGLTDTQYF.

The rearrangement links TRBV5-6 to TRBJ1-4, with TRBD1 matching over 9 bases. This CDR3 comprises 14 residues. V shed 4 bases and J 10 bases; nucleotides not matched to a gene: 8. From germline, CDR1 is SGHDT and CDR2 YYEEEE. DNA of the CDR3: TGTGCCAGCAGCCCTGGGACAGGGTCGGCAAAACTGTTTTTT. It specifies CASSPGTGSAKLFF.

The chain couples TRBV11-2 to TRBJ2-7; no firm D call. V gave up 0 bases and J gave up 2 bases, with 8 bases separating them. Germline V gene data show CDR1 as SGHAT and CDR2 as FQNNGV. The CDR3 totals 14 residues. The CDR3 loop reads CASSLDLRAYEQYF. DNA of the CDR3: TGTGCCAGCAGCTTAGATCTCCGCGCCTACGAGCAGTACTTC.

J is TRBJ2-1 and V is TRBV27, with 10 bases matching TRBD1. Germline lookup yields CDR1 MNHEY and CDR2 SMNVEV (reference sequence). The CDR3 consists of 17 residues. V lost 4 bases to trimming and J lost 0 bases; unmatched junction nucleotides: 6. CDR3 region: CASSSDRGTSSYNEQFF. Here the CDR3 DNA reads TGTGCCAGCAGTTCGGACAGGGGGACCAGCTCCTACAATGAGCAGTTCTTC.

This chain links TRBV11-1 with TRBJ2-7, with D uncertain. The V end was cut by 0 bases, the J end by 0 bases, with 6 bases between. The CDR3 totals 14 residues. Germline values: CDR1 SGHAT, CDR2 FQDESV (reference sequence). This chain's CDR3 is CASSLAYNSYEQYF. CDR3 nucleotide sequence: TGTGCCAGCAGCTTAGCTTACAACTCCTACGAGCAGTACTTC.

V is TRBV9 and J is TRBJ2-1; 11 nucleotides line up with TRBD2. After removal of 4 bases from V and 8 bases from J, the junction contained 11 bases not matched to a gene. CDR3 length equals 16 residues. Germline CDR1 and CDR2: SGDLS and YYNGEE. CDR3 sequence: CASSLTSGSYGDEQFF. In DNA, the CDR3 is TGTGCCAGCAGCCTAACTAGCGGGAGTTACGGTGATGAGCAGTTCTTC.

The rearrangement joins TRBV18 to TRBJ2-2; D not certain. There are 13 residues in the CDR3. The V gene lost 3 bases and the J gene lost 6 bases, with 8 bases spanning the gap. CDR1 KGHSH and CDR2 LQKENI come from the germline V gene. The CDR3 nucleotides are TGTGCCAGCTCACCGCCCCTATCCGGGGAGCTGTTTTTT. It yields the protein CASSPPLSGELFF. The full variable domain, rest sourced from reference TRBV18 and TRBJ2-2, is NAGVMQNPRHLVRRRGQEARLRCSPMKGHSHVYWYRQLPEEGLKFMVYLQKENIIDESGMPKERFSAEFPKEGPSILRIQQVVRGDSAAYFCASSPPLSGELFFGEGSRLTVL.

The chain uses TRBV4-1 and TRBJ2-2, with D perhaps matching TRBD1 (5 bases). The CDR3 covers 16 residues. V was shortened by 1 base and J by 4 bases, with 13 bases between the two germline ends. The germline gives CDR1 MGHRA, CDR2 YSYEKL. The CDR3 DNA is TGCGCCAGCAGCCAAGTCAAGGGGCCGGGCACCGGGGAGCTGTTTTTT. Residues: CASSQVKGPGTGELFF.

V is TRBV4-1 and J is TRBJ1-1; 8 bases map to TRBD1. The J segment lost 7 bases and the V segment lost 4 bases, leaving 11 bases of the junction unmatched. The CDR3 is 15 residues long. Germline V gene lookup returns CDR1 MGHRA and CDR2 YSYEKL. DNA for the CDR3: TGCGCCAGCAGCCCGAGGGGGCAGGGGGCATTTGAAGCTTTCTTT. It encodes CASSPRGQGAFEAFF.

Points on this clone: Distinct nucleotide sequences in the sample also encode this CDR3. The V call is TRBV28, the J call TRBJ2-2; D remains ambiguous. From germline, CDR1 is MDHEN and CDR2 SYDVKM. This CDR3 is built from 16 residues. Trimming removed 4 bases at V and 0 bases at J, with 12 bases between. DNA for the CDR3: TGTGCCAGCAGTTCTCCCACAGAAACGAACACCGGGGAGCTGTTTTTT. Its protein is CASSSPTETNTGELFF. Based on the CDR3 plus reference TRBV28 and TRBJ2-2, the full variable domain is DVKVTQSSRYLVKRTGEKVFLECVQDMDHENMFWYRQDPGLGLRLIYFSYDVKMKEKGDIPEGYSVSREKKERFSLILESASTNQTSMYLCASSSPTETNTGELFFGEGSRLTVL.

Regarding this clone: A much bigger clone sits one base away, suggesting this may be a read error. In the same sample, other DNA sequences code for this CDR3. This chain links TRBV7-2 with TRBJ2-7, with D unclear. CDR1 is SGHTA, CDR2 FQGNSA, per germline. The germline V and J ends were trimmed by 1 base and 0 bases, with 1 base remaining between them. This CDR3 region has 12 residues. CDR3 coding DNA: TGTGCCAGCAGCTTAGGCTCCTACGAGCAGTACTTC. Translation gives CASSLGSYEQYF.

This chain connects TRBV10-3 to TRBJ2-7; TRBD1 aligns across 8 bases. The CDR3 covers 16 residues. The trim removed 4 bases at V and 0 bases at J, leaving 8 bases unmatched. Germline-derived CDR1 and CDR2 are ENHRY and SYGVKD. The CDR3 region has the DNA TGTGCCATCAGTGGTGCAGAGGACAGGGCCTCCTACGAGCAGTACTTC. Protein product: CAISGAEDRASYEQYF.

The chain uses TRBV23-1 and TRBJ1-4, with D unresolved. TRBV23-1 belongs to the ORF category, with a function that is uncertain. V was cut by 2 bases and J by 4 bases, with 23 bases left in between. The CDR3 has 19 residues. This chain's CDR3 is CASSQKELELPSDNEKLFF. The CDR3 coding sequence is TGCGCCAGCAGTCAAAAGGAGCTTGAGCTACCCTCTGATAATGAAAAACTGTTTTTT.